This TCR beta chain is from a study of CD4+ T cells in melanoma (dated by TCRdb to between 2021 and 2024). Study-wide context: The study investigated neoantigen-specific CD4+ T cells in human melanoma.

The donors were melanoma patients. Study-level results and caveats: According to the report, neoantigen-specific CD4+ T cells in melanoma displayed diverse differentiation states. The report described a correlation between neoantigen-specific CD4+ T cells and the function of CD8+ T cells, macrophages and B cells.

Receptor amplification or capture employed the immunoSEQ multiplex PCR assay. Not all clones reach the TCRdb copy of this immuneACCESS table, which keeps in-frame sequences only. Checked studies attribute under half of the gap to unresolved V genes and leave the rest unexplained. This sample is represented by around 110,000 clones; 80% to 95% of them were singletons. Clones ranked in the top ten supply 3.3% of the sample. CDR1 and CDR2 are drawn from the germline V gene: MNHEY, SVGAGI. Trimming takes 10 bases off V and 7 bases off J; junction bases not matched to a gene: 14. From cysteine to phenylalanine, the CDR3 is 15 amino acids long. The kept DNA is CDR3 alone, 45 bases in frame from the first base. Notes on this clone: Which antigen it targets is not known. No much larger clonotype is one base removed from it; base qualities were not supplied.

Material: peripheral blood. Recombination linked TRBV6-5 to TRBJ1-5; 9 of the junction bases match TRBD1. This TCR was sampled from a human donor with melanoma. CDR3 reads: CATSLRDRVGQPQHF. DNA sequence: TGTGCCACCTCTCTCCGGGACAGGGTTGGCCAGCCCCAGCATTTT.